This T cell receptor (beta chain) was identified during a study of shared clonotypes between healthy human individuals. The ends were cut back, 4 bases at V and 2 bases at J, with 8 bases in the middle. This CDR3 comprises 13 residues. CDR1 is LNHDA and CDR2 is SQIVND in the germline V gene (reference sequence). Study-wide findings and caveats: Memory subsets had estimated richness that was generally smaller than that of naive subsets. The four-donor shared clonotypes exceeded non-shared clonotypes in generation probability, with non-shared ones scoring lower.

Profiling relied on immunoSEQ multiplex PCR, and the TCRdb table lists in-frame clones only, not all of them. The sample records about 2 million clones, 95% being singletons. About this clone itself: The antigen remains undetermined.

What was sequenced was naive CD4+ T cells sorted from blood. Subset in this sample: CD45RA+ positively selected. The rearrangement links TRBV19 to TRBJ1-1; unclear D gene. This sequence was found in a man younger than 30 in good health. CDR3 coding DNA: TGTGCCAGTAGTACCAGGACTAACACTGAAGCTTTCTTT. This translates into CASSTRTNTEAFF.